These 24 T cell receptor beta chains share one sample of origin, sequenced in a study of CXCR3-negative and CXCR3-positive naive CD8 T cells (dated by TCRdb to the late 2010s). Results and caveats for the whole study, not just this receptor: TRB CDR3s from CXCR3-positive naive cells showed higher hydrophobicity (lower Kidera factor 4), lower energy, and higher strength and volume indices than CXCR3-negative naive cells.

For these TCRs, the target antigens are not known. The sequencer listed for this sample is NextSeq 550. The Human TCR Profiling Kit (MiLaboratory) was used to prepare UMI-labeled 5' RACE TRB cDNA libraries. Each entry corresponds to one CDR3 protein sequence from reads that TCRdb reprocessed, and DNA is not given. Per the sample table, the count is about 63,000 distinct CDR3 sequences. The ten largest make up around 5% of the sample. The sequencing sample was made of naive CXCR3+ CD8+ T cells from blood. The cell subset or site label, read with the paper, signifies: CD45RO-CCR7+CD27+CD95- naive CD8+ T cells expressing CXCR3 (TNR3+). These TCRs come from a human donor in good health. Some clones in this sample may be carry-over from other donors' samples.

The chain uses TRBV29-1 and TRBJ2-7; the D gene TCRdb calls, TRBD1, cannot be checked with no DNA. Germline lookup yields CDR1 SQVTM and CDR2 ANQGSEA. This CDR3 has 13 residues. CDR3 sequence: CSVRTGDGYEQYF.

The chain employs TRBV29-1 and TRBJ1-2; TCRdb proposes TRBD1, but this gene call is untestable without DNA. The CDR3 is made up of 13 amino acids. Germline CDR1 reads SQVTM; CDR2 reads ANQGSEA. The CDR3 is CSVENRVNYGYTF. Drawing the rest from reference TRBV29-1 and TRBJ1-2, the complete variable domain is SAVISQKPSRDICQRGTSLTIQCQVDSQVTMMFWYRQQPGQSLTLIATANQGSEATYESGFVIDKFPISRPNLTFSTLTVSNMSPEDSSIYLCSVENRVNYGYTFGSGTRLTVV.

The chain links TRBV7-9 to TRBJ2-7; no DNA is available, so the TRBD1 call from TCRdb remains unchecked. The CDR3 has 16 residues. The germline V gene has CDR1 SEHNR and CDR2 FQNEAQ (reference sequence). The CDR3 spells CASSSPPGQGYHEQYF.

V usage is TRBV15 and J usage is TRBJ1-1. Germline-derived CDR1 and CDR2 are LNHNV and YYDKDF (reference sequence). The CDR3 runs to 13 residues. The CDR3 loop is CATSRDGGGEAFF.

The rearrangement links TRBV7-9 to TRBJ2-3; absent DNA, TCRdb's TRBD2 call cannot be checked. The CDR3 has 20 amino acids. CDR1 is SEHNR and CDR2 is FQNEAQ in the germline V gene (reference sequence). CDR3 protein: CASSSTPGTSGRASLDTQYF.

This rearrangement joins TRBV12-3 or TRBV12-4 to TRBJ2-1; TCRdb picks TRBD2, but there is no DNA to check that call. This CDR3 contains 16 residues. The chain's CDR3 is CASSFRPTARDNEQFF.

V gene TRBV12-3 or TRBV12-4 combines with J gene TRBJ2-5; TCRdb selects TRBD1, and the lack of DNA leaves this call unchecked. The CDR3 loop spans 13 amino acids. The CDR3 loop is CAVRGQGKETQYF.

The V gene is TRBV5-5, the J gene TRBJ2-1; TCRdb's D call, TRBD1, is unchecked because there is no DNA. Germline V gene data show CDR1 as SGHKS and CDR2 as YYEKEE (reference sequence). This CDR3 is 17 amino acids long. The CDR3: CASSLGQGDVFYNEQFF.

The chain uses TRBV6-2 or TRBV6-3 and TRBJ2-7. Looked up from germline, CDR1 is MNHEY and CDR2 is SVGEGT. The CDR3 loop spans 12 amino acids. CDR3 in amino acids: CASRFWGYEQYF.

The chain uses TRBV14 and TRBJ2-1; the TRBD2 assignment by TCRdb is unverifiable without DNA. The V gene's germline CDR1 is SGHDN and CDR2 FVKESK. This CDR3 region has 16 residues. CDR3 protein: CASSQDLSGTYNEQFF.

The V and J genes are TRBV7-2 and TRBJ2-1; the TCRdb D gene call, TRBD2, has no DNA to confirm it. This CDR3 comprises 13 residues. Germline lookup yields CDR1 SGHTA and CDR2 FQGNSA. CDR3 residues: CASSTGGPDEQFF.

The chain carries TRBV28 and TRBJ1-5; there is no DNA to check the TCRdb D call of TRBD1. This CDR3 has 14 amino acids. The germline V gene encodes CDR1 MDHEN and CDR2 SYDVKM. The CDR3 region is CAVQGRGSNQPQHF.

V gene TRBV6-2 or TRBV6-3 combines with J gene TRBJ1-2. Germline lookup yields CDR1 MNHEY and CDR2 SVGEGT. This CDR3 region has 15 residues. The CDR3 protein is CASSYTISDANGYTF.

This chain links TRBV19 with TRBJ2-3; TCRdb names TRBD2, which stays unverified in the absence of DNA. Germline lookup yields CDR1 LNHDA and CDR2 SQIVND (reference sequence). The CDR3 is made up of 14 amino acids. CDR3 protein: CASSILPGTDTQYF.

The V call is TRBV5-5, the J call TRBJ2-5. CDR3 length: 13 residues. Germline CDR1 is SGHKS and CDR2 is YYEKEE (reference sequence). The CDR3 region is CASSLDIPETQYF. Variable domain in full (rest from reference TRBV5-5 and TRBJ2-5): DAGVTQSPTHLIKTRGQQVTLRCSPISGHKSVSWYQQVLGQGPQFIFQYYEKEERGRGNFPDRFSARQFPNYSSELNVNALLLGDSALYLCASSLDIPETQYFGPGTRLLVL.

The J gene is TRBJ2-1, the V gene TRBV29-1; TCRdb names TRBD2, which stays unverified in the absence of DNA. Germline assignment: CDR1 SQVTM and CDR2 ANQGSEA. This CDR3 is 15 amino acids long. CDR3 residues: CSVESSWGRYNEQFF.

The gene calls are TRBV12-3 or TRBV12-4 and TRBJ2-5; TCRdb selects TRBD1, and the lack of DNA leaves this call unchecked. This CDR3 comprises 15 residues. The CDR3 reads CASSPTGTPQETQYF.

The CDR3: CASSFGLLLAHEQYF. The V call is TRBV7-2, the J call TRBJ2-7. Germline CDR1 and CDR2: SGHTA and FQGNSA. CDR3 length equals 15 residues.

V gene TRBV27 combines with J gene TRBJ2-1; TCRdb reports TRBD1, a call that lacks DNA to check it against. Germline V gives CDR1 MNHEY, CDR2 SMNVEV (reference sequence). This CDR3 is 17 amino acids long. The CDR3 loop reads CASSLLTGTGYYNEQFF.

The CDR3 loop reads CSVEDAGTEQFF. V and J are TRBV29-1 and TRBJ2-1; TCRdb lists TRBD1, though no DNA is available to test this call. The CDR3 is 12 residues long. Germline assignment: CDR1 SQVTM and CDR2 ANQGSEA.

The V call is TRBV28, the J call TRBJ2-1; TCRdb names TRBD1, which stays unverified in the absence of DNA. The CDR3 spans 18 residues. Germline CDR1 reads MDHEN; CDR2 reads SYDVKM. CDR3 residues: CASSSHPYDRVGRSEEFF.

CDR3 sequence: CSVASGTAFNYGYTF. The V call is TRBV29-1, the J call TRBJ1-2; TCRdb's D gene call, TRBD1, goes unchecked for lack of DNA. CDR3 size: 15 residues. Per germline, CDR1 SQVTM and CDR2 ANQGSEA.

The V call is TRBV15, the J call TRBJ2-7; TCRdb picks TRBD1, but there is no DNA to check that call. The length of the CDR3 is 13 residues. CDR1 is LNHNV, CDR2 YYDKDF, per germline (reference sequence). CDR3 sequence reads: CATSSGTTEEQYF.

The V and J genes are TRBV4-2 and TRBJ1-1. In germline, CDR1 is LGHNA, CDR2 YNFKEQ. The CDR3 covers 12 residues. CDR3 protein: CASSQVGTEAFF.